The 28 T cell receptor beta chains listed next were all sequenced from one sample in a study of OX40 agonist ivuxolimab in advanced cancers. Sequenced by immunoSEQ multiplex PCR; TCRdb stores in-frame clones only, minus some. Here the sample spans some 50,000 clones, approximately 85% being singletons. The specimen was CD4+ or CD8+ T cells sorted from blood, collected in a trial of the OX40 agonist ivuxolimab. The source of these receptors is an adult with an advanced solid tumor such as melanoma, head and neck, liver or kidney cancer.

The rearrangement uses TRBV5-3 and TRBJ1-5; tentative D call: TRBD1 (6 bases). TRBV5-3 is placed among ORFs of uncertain function. V dropped 4 bases and J dropped 9 bases, with 11 bases sitting between them. The CDR3 length is 12 residues. CDR3 amino acids: CARSKPRGPQHF. The DNA for the CDR3 is TGTGCCAGAAGCAAACCCAGGGGGCCCCAGCATTTT.

The V call is TRBV6-1, the J call TRBJ2-3, with 7 bases that match TRBD1. The V gene end was trimmed by 3 bases and the J gene end by 6 bases; junction bases not matched to a gene: 3. Germline CDR1 MNHNS, CDR2 SASEGT. CDR3 length equals 13 residues. The CDR3: CASSEADRDTQYF. Here the CDR3 DNA reads TGTGCCAGCAGTGAGGCGGACAGGGATACGCAGTATTTT.

This chain uses TRBV5-6 with TRBJ2-5; D is uncertain. V was trimmed by 0 bases and J by 3 bases, leaving 18 bases between them. The CDR3 sequence is 17 residues long. Looked up from germline, CDR1 is SGHDT and CDR2 is YYEEEE. For the CDR3, the DNA is TGTGCCAGCAGCTTGGGGCGAGCAGGTGGCAAGAAAGAGACCCAGTACTTC. Encoded protein: CASSLGRAGGKKETQYF.

The chain's CDR3 is CASSFPGVSGRNGESTGELFF. In DNA, the CDR3 is TGTGCCAGCAGTTTCCCTGGGGTTAGCGGGAGAAACGGTGAATCCACCGGGGAGCTGTTTTTT. The chain joins TRBV28 to TRBJ2-2; TRBD2 agrees at 9 bases. The V gene's germline CDR1 is MDHEN and CDR2 SYDVKM. The junction had 21 bases not matched to a gene; V was cut back by 3 bases and J by 4 bases. The CDR3 totals 21 residues.

This clone was recorded once. V is TRBV6-5 and J is TRBJ2-7, with D possibly matching TRBD1 (5 bases). V dropped 4 bases and J dropped 0 bases, with 10 bases sitting between them. Germline lookup yields CDR1 MNHEY and CDR2 SVGAGI. This CDR3 comprises 14 residues. In nucleotides, the CDR3 is TGTGCCAGCAGTTTGACAGATTTCTCCTACGAGCAGTACTTC. Its translation is CASSLTDFSYEQYF.

The chain couples TRBV19 to TRBJ1-6; D is undetermined. V was pared by 7 bases and J by 5 bases, with 15 bases between. Germline CDR1 is LNHDA and CDR2 is SQIVND (reference sequence). The CDR3 totals 15 residues. This chain's CDR3 is CASTQRETHNSPLHF. The CDR3 DNA reads as TGTGCCAGTACCCAACGGGAGACTCATAATTCACCCCTCCACTTT.

The V call is TRBV11-3, the J call TRBJ2-3, with D unresolved. This CDR3 region has 15 residues. Germline loops: CDR1 SGHNT, CDR2 YENEEA. V shed 0 bases and J shed 3 bases, with 10 bases lying between them. The CDR3: CASSLDHSRTDTQYF. The DNA for the CDR3 is TGTGCCAGCAGCTTAGATCATTCTAGGACAGATACGCAGTATTTT.

This sequence joins TRBV9 and TRBJ2-1; D remains unclear. V dropped 0 bases and J dropped 0 bases, with 13 bases sitting between them. This CDR3 comprises 17 residues. The V gene's germline CDR1 is SGDLS and CDR2 YYNGEE. This chain's CDR3 is CASSVGVTSISYNEQFF. In DNA form, the CDR3 reads TGTGCCAGCAGCGTAGGGGTAACGTCCATCTCCTACAATGAGCAGTTCTTC.

J is TRBJ2-2 and V is TRBV7-8, with TRBD2 identical over 7 bases. The junction had 4 bases not matched to a gene; V was cut back by 3 bases and J by 0 bases. Germline lookup yields CDR1 SGHVS and CDR2 FQNEAQ. The CDR3 runs 16 residues. CDR3 sequence reads: CASSFQTSPNTGELFF. CDR3 nucleotides: TGTGCCAGCAGCTTCCAGACTAGCCCGAACACCGGGGAGCTGTTTTTT.

The chain uses TRBV11-2 and TRBJ2-5, with TRBD2 matching 13 bases. The CDR3 length is 18 residues. Germline CDR1 and CDR2: SGHAT and FQNNGV. Unmatched junction bases numbered 10, after V lost 1 base and J lost 5 bases. The CDR3 DNA follows: TGTGCCAGCAGCTTAGGAACTAGCGGGAGGGCCGGCGGGGAGACCCAGTACTTC. Amino acid sequence: CASSLGTSGRAGGETQYF.

This chain connects TRBV7-9 to TRBJ1-1; 9 positions match TRBD1. Germline V gene sequence: CDR1 SEHNR, CDR2 FQNEAQ (reference sequence). The CDR3 is made up of 15 amino acids. V lost 4 bases and J lost 3; bases outside the gene matches: 6. The CDR3, as DNA: TGTGCCAGCAGCTCAGGGACAGGGACTGACACTGAAGCTTTCTTT. It is translated as CASSSGTGTDTEAFF.

The CDR3: CASSLVGTSGAQETQYF. The CDR3 DNA is TGTGCCAGCAGCTTAGTGGGGACTAGCGGGGCCCAAGAGACCCAGTACTTC. This chain links TRBV7-7 with TRBJ2-5; 13 bases map to TRBD2. CDR3 length equals 17 residues. V lost 1 base and J lost 1; bases outside the gene matches: 3. Per the germline V gene, CDR1 is SSHAT and CDR2 is FNYEAQ (reference sequence).

In this sample, this clone turned up once. In nucleotides, the CDR3 is TGCAGCGCCTCCAGCGGACAGGGGGCAGATACGCAGTATTTT. It yields the protein CSASSGQGADTQYF. This chain uses TRBV29-1 with TRBJ2-3, with 10 bases matching TRBD1. After removal of 7 bases from V and 4 bases from J, the junction contained 8 bases not matched to a gene. CDR3 size: 14 residues. Germline V gene sequence: CDR1 SQVTM, CDR2 ANQGSEA.

The chain has TRBV12-1 and TRBJ1-2; TRBD1 reflects the table's D call only, with no check against the DNA. TRBV12-1 is termed a pseudogene. This CDR3 is built from 14 residues. CDR3 region: CASSSKTGSYGYTF. The CDR3 region has the DNA TGTGCCAGCAGCTCTAAGACAGGGAGCTATGGCTACACCTTC.

This clone was found once. This chain links TRBV6-5 with TRBJ2-1; TRBD1 matches 9 bases. Germline CDR1 and CDR2: MNHEY and SVGAGI. V dropped 4 bases and J dropped 6; count of bases not matched to a gene: 7. The CDR3 spans 15 residues. In nucleotides, the CDR3 is TGTGCCAGCAGTTTCAAAGGACAGGGGCCCAATGAGCAGTTCTTC. Translated: CASSFKGQGPNEQFF.

The rearrangement links TRBV11-1 to TRBJ2-7, with D perhaps matching TRBD1 (6 bases). Germline V gene data show CDR1 as SGHAT and CDR2 as FQDESV (reference sequence). This CDR3 contains 14 residues. V was pared by 4 bases and J by 6 bases, with 16 bases between. The CDR3 DNA reads as TGTGCCAGCAGCTCTACAGGGTATGTTTCCGAGCAGTACTTC. Its protein is CASSSTGYVSEQYF.

V usage is TRBV5-1 and J usage is TRBJ2-1; 8 bases align to TRBD1. V shed 4 bases and J 0 bases; nucleotides not matched to a gene: 3. The CDR3 runs to 15 residues. The germline V gene has CDR1 SGHRS and CDR2 YFSETQ. The CDR3 region is CASSGGTGSYNEQFF. The CDR3 nucleotides are TGCGCCAGCAGCGGTGGGACAGGCTCCTACAATGAGCAGTTCTTC.

The chain uses TRBV7-9 and TRBJ2-2; the D gene is possibly TRBD2 (6 bases). The CDR3 spans 17 residues. V gave up 1 base and J gave up 6 bases, with 18 bases separating them. Germline lookup yields CDR1 SEHNR and CDR2 FQNEAQ (reference sequence). CDR3 protein: CASSLGLLGGWAGELFF. CDR3 coding DNA: TGTGCCAGCAGCTTAGGTCTCTTGGGGGGTTGGGCCGGGGAGCTGTTTTTT. The full variable domain, its missing parts supplied by reference TRBV7-9 and TRBJ2-2, is DTGVSQNPRHKITKRGQNVTFRCDPISEHNRLYWYRQTLGQGPEFLTYFQNEAQLEKSRLLSDRFSAERPKGSFSTLEIQRTEQGDSAMYLCASSLGLLGGWAGELFFGEGSRLTVL.

The V call is TRBV7-6, the J call TRBJ1-4; TRBD1 matches 9 bases. This CDR3 has 13 residues. The germline CDR1 and CDR2 sequences are SGHVS and FNYEAQ. The trim removed 7 bases at V and 8 bases at J, leaving 5 bases unmatched. CDR3 sequence reads: CASTTGQGEKLFF. The CDR3, as DNA: TGTGCCAGCACTACGGGACAGGGCGAAAAACTGTTTTTT.

The chain recombines TRBV27 with TRBJ2-7; D is undetermined. The CDR3 totals 12 residues. Between the trimmed V and J ends, which lost 1 base and 6 bases, there was a span of 7 bases. The germline gives CDR1 MNHEY, CDR2 SMNVEV (reference sequence). The CDR3 sequence is CASSLWGSEQYF. The CDR3 DNA is TGTGCCAGCAGTTTATGGGGTAGCGAGCAGTACTTC.

The sample holds one count of this clone. This chain connects TRBV4-1 to TRBJ2-5; D tentatively reads TRBD1 or TRBD2 (6 bases each). V shed 3 bases and J shed 3 bases, with 14 bases lying between them. Looked up from germline, CDR1 is MGHRA and CDR2 is YSYEKL. CDR3 length equals 15 residues. The CDR3: CASSHPGDRKETQYF. The CDR3 region has the DNA TGCGCCAGCAGCCACCCGGGAGACAGGAAAGAGACCCAGTACTTC.

The V and J genes are TRBV6-6 and TRBJ2-7, with a weak D call TRBD1 (6 bases). Germline V gene sequence: CDR1 MNHNY, CDR2 SVGAGI (reference sequence). Trimming took 2 bases from V and 5 from J, leaving 10 bases between them. This CDR3 region has 13 residues. The CDR3 DNA follows: TGTGCCAGCAGTTACGACAGGTCGAACGAGCAGTACTTC. Translated, it gives CASSYDRSNEQYF.

J is TRBJ2-5 and V is TRBV6-4; possible D gene TRBD1, 5 bases. The germline gives CDR1 MRHNA, CDR2 SNTAGT. With 2 bases removed from V and 4 bases from J, the gap between germline ends came to 8 bases. The CDR3 spans 13 residues. The DNA of the CDR3 is TGTGCCAGCAGTGACCAGGGCGGAGAGACCCAGTACTTC. This gives the protein CASSDQGGETQYF.

The chain is built from TRBV5-6 and TRBJ2-3; either TRBD1 or TRBD2 may supply D (6 bases each). This CDR3 is 15 amino acids long. The V end was cut by 1 base, the J end by 2 bases, with 11 bases between. Germline V lookup: CDR1 SGHDT, CDR2 YYEEEE. The CDR3 sequence is CASSLPGANTDTQYF. The DNA for the CDR3 is TGTGCCAGCAGCTTGCCGGGGGCCAACACAGATACGCAGTATTTT.

The chain combines TRBV21-1 with TRBJ2-7; the D call in the table, TRBD2, was not verified against the DNA. TRBV21-1 is recorded as a pseudogene. The CDR3 length is 20 residues. Here the CDR3 DNA reads TGTGCCAGCCCAAAAAGGGGGGGGCTAGCGGGGGGCCGGGACGACTACGAGCAGTACTTC. It translates to CASPKRGGLAGGRDDYEQYF.

The chain has TRBV5-1 and TRBJ1-4, with D possibly being TRBD1 (6 bases). Germline lookup yields CDR1 SGHRS and CDR2 YFSETQ. V was clipped by 0 bases and J by 6 bases, with 12 bases between them. The CDR3 extends over 15 amino acids. The CDR3 DNA sequence: TGCGCCAGCAGCTTGGCGGGGGGGCGGTATGAAAAACTGTTTTTT. Protein product: CASSLAGGRYEKLFF.

The chain has TRBV5-1 and TRBJ2-2; 8 bases match TRBD1. V lost 4 bases to trimming and J lost 1 base; unmatched junction nucleotides: 6. CDR1 and CDR2 from the germline V gene are SGHRS and YFSETQ. The CDR3 totals 16 residues. The chain's CDR3 is CASSPGGTGNTGELFF. DNA of the CDR3: TGCGCCAGCAGCCCTGGGGGGACAGGGAACACCGGGGAGCTGTTTTTT.

This clone was seen a handful of times. The chain recombines TRBV30 with TRBJ1-5; maybe TRBD1 (5 bases). Germline V gene data show CDR1 as GTSNPN and CDR2 as SVGIG (reference sequence). This CDR3 is 15 amino acids long. The germline V and J ends were trimmed by 3 bases and 6 bases, with 18 bases remaining between them. CDR3 region: CAWRGRGSGGQPQHF. In DNA, the CDR3 is TGTGCCTGGAGGGGACGGGGGTCTGGAGGTCAGCCCCAGCATTTT.